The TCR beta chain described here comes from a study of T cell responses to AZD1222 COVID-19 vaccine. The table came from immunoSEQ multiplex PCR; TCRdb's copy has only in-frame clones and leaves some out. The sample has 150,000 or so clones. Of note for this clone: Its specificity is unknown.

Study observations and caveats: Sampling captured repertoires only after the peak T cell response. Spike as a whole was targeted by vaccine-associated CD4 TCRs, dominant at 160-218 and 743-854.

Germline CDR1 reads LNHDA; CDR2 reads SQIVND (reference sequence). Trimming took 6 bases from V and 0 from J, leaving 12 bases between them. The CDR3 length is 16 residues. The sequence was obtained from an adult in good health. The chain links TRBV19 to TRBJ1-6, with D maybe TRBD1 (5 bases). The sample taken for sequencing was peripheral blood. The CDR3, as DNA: TGTGCCAGTAGACACGGGACGAGCTCCTATAATTCACCCCTCCACTTT. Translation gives CASRHGTSSYNSPLHF.